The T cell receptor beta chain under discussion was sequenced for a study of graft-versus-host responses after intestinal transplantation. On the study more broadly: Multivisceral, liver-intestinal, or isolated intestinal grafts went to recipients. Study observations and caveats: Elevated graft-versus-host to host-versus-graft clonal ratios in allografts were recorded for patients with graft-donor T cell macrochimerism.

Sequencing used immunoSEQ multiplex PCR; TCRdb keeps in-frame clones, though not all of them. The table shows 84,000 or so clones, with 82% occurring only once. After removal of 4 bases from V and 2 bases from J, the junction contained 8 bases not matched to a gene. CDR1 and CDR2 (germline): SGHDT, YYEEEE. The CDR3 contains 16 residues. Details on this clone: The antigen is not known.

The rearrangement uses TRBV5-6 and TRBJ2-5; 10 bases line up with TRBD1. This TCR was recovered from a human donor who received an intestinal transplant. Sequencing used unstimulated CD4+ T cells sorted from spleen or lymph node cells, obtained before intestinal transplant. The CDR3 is CASSSTGTGAQETQYF. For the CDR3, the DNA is TGTGCCAGCAGCAGCACCGGGACAGGGGCACAAGAGACCCAGTACTTC.